One and the same sample provided the 25 T cell receptor beta chains below, sequenced in a study of blood T cells in healthy people across ages. Then a second PCR, running roughly 7 to 11 cycles, was carried out with a sample-barcoded 5' primer and a J-beta primer mix. TCRdb itself ran the 5' RACE reads through MiXCR, one entry per CDR3 protein. The sample shows about 680,000 distinct CDR3 sequences, around 48% of them seen only once. Sequencing was performed on blood. These TCRs come from a woman aged 55-70 years in good health.

There are a few counts of this clonotype. J is TRBJ2-1 and V is TRBV20-1; 10 nucleotides agree with TRBD2. The CDR3 is made up of 14 amino acids. Trimming took 6 bases from V and 4 from J; bases not matched to a gene: 6. Germline-derived CDR1 and CDR2 are DFQATT and SNEGSKA (reference sequence). DNA for the CDR3: TGCAGTGCCACACTAGCGGGGCTATACAATGAGCAGTTCTTC. Residues: CSATLAGLYNEQFF.

The V gene is TRBV18, the J gene TRBJ1-2; possibly TRBD1 for D (6 bases). This CDR3 is built from 13 residues. From germline, CDR1 is KGHSH and CDR2 LQKENI. V gave up 2 bases and J gave up 8 bases, with 12 bases separating them. The CDR3 loop is CASSPNRERGYTF. Written as DNA, the CDR3 is TGTGCCAGCTCACCAAACAGGGAGCGCGGCTACACCTTC.

The chain is built from TRBV2 and TRBJ2-5; D possibly corresponds to TRBD1 (5 bases). Matching the DNA end better, TRBJ2-7 makes the J call doubtful. Looked up from germline, CDR1 is SNHLY and CDR2 is FYNNEI. The CDR3 loop spans 12 amino acids. The CDR3 spells CASSYGQGEQYF. The CDR3 DNA is TGTGCCAGCAGTTATGGGCAGGGCGAGCAGTACTTC.

The chain carries TRBV7-2 and TRBJ2-3; 16 bases line up with TRBD2. The germline CDR1 and CDR2 sequences are SGHTA and FQGNSA. This CDR3 is 18 amino acids long. Losses at the gene ends were 4 bases for V and 6 bases for J; bases not matched to a gene: 10. CDR3 sequence (DNA): TGTGCCAGCAGCTCTCCGGGACTAGCGGGAGGGTGGGACGATACGCAGTATTTT. Its translation: CASSSPGLAGGWDDTQYF.

This clonotype was observed many times. The chain recombines TRBV12-3 or TRBV12-4 with TRBJ2-5; possibly TRBD1 or TRBD2 for D (5 bases each). The V and J ends lost 6 bases and 2 bases respectively, with 13 bases between them. CDR3 size: 14 residues. The DNA for the CDR3 is TGTGCCAGCAGCCCCGGGACGGAACAAGAGACCCAGTACTTC. Translating it yields CASSPGTEQETQYF.

This clonotype was picked up a small number of times. The chain combines TRBV20-1 with TRBJ2-7; 11 bases fit TRBD2. The CDR3 runs 13 residues. Per germline, CDR1 DFQATT and CDR2 SNEGSKA (reference sequence). CDR3 residues: CRALAGGTYEQYF. DNA of the CDR3: TGCAGGGCTCTAGCGGGAGGAACCTACGAGCAGTACTTC.

This clonotype was seen a handful of times. V and J are TRBV29-1 and TRBJ2-3; perhaps TRBD2 as D (6 bases). The V end was cut by 4 bases, the J end by 6 bases, with 17 bases between. This CDR3 comprises 14 residues. The V gene's germline CDR1 is SQVTM and CDR2 ANQGSEA. The CDR3 protein is CSVGREVFVDTQYF. Written as DNA, the CDR3 is TGCAGCGTTGGGAGGGAGGTGTTTGTTGATACGCAGTATTTT.

This clonotype has more than one count but fewer than ten. The rearrangement uses TRBV7-3 and TRBJ2-5, with 7 bases fitting TRBD2. The CDR3 sequence is 18 residues long. The junction had 16 bases not matched to a gene; V was cut back by 1 base and J by 5 bases. Germline CDR1 is SGHTA and CDR2 is FQGTGA. The CDR3 sequence: CASSLMPPSGRRGETQYF. As DNA, the CDR3 is TGTGCCAGCAGCTTAATGCCTCCCTCGGGACGGCGGGGGGAGACCCAGTACTTC.

This clonotype was seen a few times. This sequence joins TRBV7-2 and TRBJ1-1; tentative D call: TRBD1 (5 bases). Per the germline V gene, CDR1 is SGHTA and CDR2 is FQGNSA. CDR3 length: 16 amino acids. V was cut by 7 bases and J by 8 bases, with 26 bases left in between. CDR3 in DNA: TGTGCCAGCACCCTACGGGGAGGAGGGACCCAGAGAGAAGCTTTCTTT. It translates to CASTLRGGGTQREAFF. Full variable domain (rest looked up from reference TRBV7-2 and TRBJ1-1): GAGVSQSPSNKVTEKGKDVELRCDPISGHTALYWYRQSLGQGLEFLIYFQGNSAPDKSGLPSDRFSAERTGGSVSTLTIQRTQQEDSAVYLCASTLRGGGTQREAFFGQGTRLTVV.

This chain connects TRBV7-2 to TRBJ2-1, with 11 bases fitting TRBD2. The CDR3 spans 15 residues. Trimming cost V 8 bases and J 7 bases; bases outside gene matches: 10. The germline V gene has CDR1 SGHTA and CDR2 FQGNSA. CDR3 DNA sequence: TGTGCCAGCCGCGACCGACTAGCGGGGACAAATGAGCAGTTCTTC. Its translation is CASRDRLAGTNEQFF.

The CDR3 region has the DNA TGCAGCGTTGAAACCCCGCGAGGGGGAGGGCCTACAGATACGCAGTATTTT. Protein: CSVETPRGGGPTDTQYF. This chain joins TRBV29-1 and TRBJ2-3; D may be TRBD2 (7 bases). The germline V and J ends were trimmed by 2 bases and 3 bases, with 21 bases remaining between them. The CDR3 is made up of 17 amino acids. Germline V gene data show CDR1 as SQVTM and CDR2 as ANQGSEA.

This chain connects TRBV6-5 to TRBJ2-5; D is perhaps TRBD2 (5 bases). Germline-derived CDR1 and CDR2 are MNHEY and SVGAGI. Trimming removed 6 bases at V and 0 bases at J, with 14 bases between. The CDR3 consists of 15 residues. The CDR3 region is CASSLRWEYQETQYF. CDR3 DNA sequence: TGTGCCAGCAGCCTCCGGTGGGAGTACCAAGAGACCCAGTACTTC.

The chain joins TRBV7-2 to TRBJ1-6, with D perhaps matching TRBD1 (5 bases). V shed 3 bases and J shed 8 bases, with 11 bases lying between them. Germline V gene sequence: CDR1 SGHTA, CDR2 FQGNSA. This CDR3 contains 14 residues. As DNA, the CDR3 is TGTGCCAGCAGCTTTCGGGACCGAGATTCACCCCTCCACTTT. Translated, it gives CASSFRDRDSPLHF.

This chain connects TRBV6-2 or TRBV6-3 to TRBJ2-3; D call uncertain. Trimming took 4 bases from V and 0 from J, leaving 8 bases between them. This CDR3 is 14 amino acids long. Germline CDR1 and CDR2: MNHEY and SVGEGT. The CDR3 bases are TGTGCCAGCAGTTTCCGATCTAGCACAGATACGCAGTATTTT. Protein sequence: CASSFRSSTDTQYF.

The chain recombines TRBV29-1 with TRBJ2-7; D is unclear. CDR1 SQVTM and CDR2 ANQGSEA come from the germline V gene. V lost 0 bases and J lost 3, with 6 bases in between. This CDR3 region has 12 residues. The CDR3 reads CSVEDDRYEQYF. Written as DNA, the CDR3 is TGCAGCGTTGAAGACGACCGCTACGAGCAGTACTTC.

This sequence joins TRBV7-9 and TRBJ2-5; weak D call: TRBD1 (5 bases). Germline lookup yields CDR1 SEHNR and CDR2 FQNEAQ (reference sequence). CDR3 length: 14 amino acids. The V end lost 5 bases, the J end lost 1 base, and 11 bases lay between the germline ends. The chain's CDR3 is CASSPPQGQETQYF. Here the CDR3 DNA reads TGTGCCAGCAGCCCCCCCCAGGGCCAAGAGACCCAGTACTTC.

The V call is TRBV11-3, the J call TRBJ1-1; a weak D match, TRBD1 (5 bases). V shed 0 bases and J shed 3 bases, with 8 bases lying between them. The V gene's germline CDR1 is SGHNT and CDR2 YENEEA. The length of the CDR3 is 14 residues. The CDR3 DNA follows: TGTGCCAGCAGCTTAGAAGGGGAGGACACTGAAGCTTTCTTT. Translated: CASSLEGEDTEAFF.

V usage is TRBV5-1 and J usage is TRBJ2-7; D call uncertain. Germline V CDR1 and CDR2: SGHRS, YFSETQ. V lost 6 bases and J 0 bases, leaving 10 bases between the germline ends. CDR3 size: 13 residues. CDR3 DNA: TGCGCCAGCACCACCCTAGGCTCCTACGAGCAGTACTTC. Translated: CASTTLGSYEQYF.

V usage is TRBV5-5 and J usage is TRBJ2-5; D may correspond to TRBD1 or TRBD2 (6 bases each). Germline loops: CDR1 SGHKS, CDR2 YYEKEE (reference sequence). Trimming pared 4 bases from V and 11 bases from J, leaving 21 bases between. The length of the CDR3 is 14 residues. This CDR3 reads CASSSYRDSYVQYF. CDR3 nucleotides: TGTGCCAGCAGCAGCTACAGGGACTCCTACGTGCAGTACTTC. Full variable domain (remainder filled in from reference TRBV5-5 and TRBJ2-5): DAGVTQSPTHLIKTRGQQVTLRCSPISGHKSVSWYQQVLGQGPQFIFQYYEKEERGRGNFPDRFSARQFPNYSSELNVNALLLGDSALYLCASSSYRDSYVQYFGPGTRLLVL.

The chain combines TRBV20-1 with TRBJ2-7; 9 bases line up with TRBD2. The CDR3 runs to 15 residues. Germline V gene lookup returns CDR1 DFQATT and CDR2 SNEGSKA (reference sequence). V was clipped by 0 bases and J by 4 bases; unmatched bases: 7. DNA for the CDR3: TGCAGTGCTAGAGATGAGGTGGCGGGAGGGTACGAGCAGTACTTC. As protein: CSARDEVAGGYEQYF.

This clonotype was detected a few times. The chain joins TRBV5-1 to TRBJ2-2; maybe TRBD2 (6 bases). CDR1 is SGHRS, CDR2 YFSETQ, per germline. V lost 5 bases and J 3 bases, leaving 11 bases between the germline ends. This CDR3 region has 14 residues. The CDR3 coding sequence is TGCGCCAGCAGGAGGACTACTGACACCGGGGAGCTGTTTTTT. Its translation: CASRRTTDTGELFF.

This clonotype was picked up a small number of times. V is TRBV5-1 and J is TRBJ2-1; TRBD2 agrees at 14 bases. There are 19 residues in the CDR3. Germline CDR1 reads SGHRS; CDR2 reads YFSETQ. The junction had 11 bases not matched to a gene; V was cut back by 2 bases and J by 4 bases. The CDR3 here is CASSLPSGLAGVGYNEQFF. Written as DNA, the CDR3 is TGCGCCAGCAGCTTACCGTCGGGACTAGCGGGAGTTGGGTACAATGAGCAGTTCTTC.

This clonotype was observed a few times. CDR3: CASSQSQGEETQYF. In DNA, the CDR3 is TGTGCCAGCAGCCAATCGCAGGGGGAGGAGACCCAGTACTTC. The genes are TRBV4-2 and TRBJ2-5; 7 bases line up with TRBD1. V lost 2 bases and J lost 5; bases outside the gene matches: 5. CDR1 LGHNA and CDR2 YNFKEQ come from the germline V gene. This CDR3 has 14 amino acids.

This clonotype was detected a few times. This chain connects TRBV4-3 to TRBJ2-5; tentatively, D is TRBD2 (6 bases). V was pared by 3 bases and J by 1 base, with 12 bases between. Germline values: CDR1 LGHNA, CDR2 YSLEER. This CDR3 has 15 amino acids. CDR3 in DNA: TGCGCCAGCAGCCACAATCTAGCGCCCCAAGAGACCCAGTACTTC. It translates to CASSHNLAPQETQYF.

The DNA for the CDR3 is TGCAGCGTTGACTCCGGGGCTAGCGGAGAAAACATTCAGTACTTC. Its translation: CSVDSGASGENIQYF. V usage is TRBV29-1 and J usage is TRBJ2-4, with TRBD2 matching 7 bases. The CDR3 loop spans 15 amino acids. The V and J ends lost 3 bases and 5 bases, in that order; junction bases with no gene match: 10. Germline lookup yields CDR1 SQVTM and CDR2 ANQGSEA.